This T cell receptor beta chain was recorded in a study of blood T cell repertoires in COVID-19. Turning to the study itself: The samples span acute and convalescent COVID-19 from the United States, Italy and Spain. From T cells, B-cell-depleted T cells, or PBMCs came the material, which was cDNA or gDNA.

This study enrolled people aged about 18 to 90 from about 24 US geographic areas. Cohort placement rested on clinical history that participants reported themselves. V shed 6 bases and J 3 bases; nucleotides not matched to a gene: 2. Looked up from germline, CDR1 is KGHSH and CDR2 is LQKENI. This CDR3 spans 14 amino acids. Using immunoSEQ multiplex PCR, the repertoire was profiled, and TCRdb retains in-frame clones only, with some absent. This sample has 300,000 or so clones; 80% to 90% occur once, and the top ten carry about 4.2%. Specimen: PBMCs or T cells enriched from blood (not recorded which). The origin of this receptor is a woman aged 40 to 49 with acute COVID-19. The rearrangement links TRBV18 to TRBJ1-4; 9 bases align to TRBD1. The CDR3: CASSRQGANEKLFF. DNA for the CDR3: TGTGCCAGCTCCCGACAGGGGGCTAATGAAAAACTGTTTTTT.